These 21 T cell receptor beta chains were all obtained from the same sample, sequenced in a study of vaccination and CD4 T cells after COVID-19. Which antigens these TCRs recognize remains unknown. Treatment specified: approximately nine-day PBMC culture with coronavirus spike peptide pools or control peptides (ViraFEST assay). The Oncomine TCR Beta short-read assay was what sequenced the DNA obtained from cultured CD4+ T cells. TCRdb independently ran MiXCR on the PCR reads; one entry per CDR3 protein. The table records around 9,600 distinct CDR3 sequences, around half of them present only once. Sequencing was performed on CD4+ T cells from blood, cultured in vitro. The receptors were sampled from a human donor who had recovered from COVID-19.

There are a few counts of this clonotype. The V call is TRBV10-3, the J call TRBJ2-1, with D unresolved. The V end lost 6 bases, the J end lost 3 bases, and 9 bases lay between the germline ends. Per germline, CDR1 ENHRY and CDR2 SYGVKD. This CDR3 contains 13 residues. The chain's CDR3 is CAISTTGYNEQFF. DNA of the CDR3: TGTGCCATCAGCACGACTGGCTACAATGAGCAGTTCTTC.

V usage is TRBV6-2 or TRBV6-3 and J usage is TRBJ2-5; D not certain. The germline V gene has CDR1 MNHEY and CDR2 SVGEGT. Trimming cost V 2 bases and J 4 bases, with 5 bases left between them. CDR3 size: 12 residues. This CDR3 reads CASSYPAETQYF. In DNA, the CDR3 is TGTGCCAGCAGTTACCCAGCAGAGACCCAGTACTTC.

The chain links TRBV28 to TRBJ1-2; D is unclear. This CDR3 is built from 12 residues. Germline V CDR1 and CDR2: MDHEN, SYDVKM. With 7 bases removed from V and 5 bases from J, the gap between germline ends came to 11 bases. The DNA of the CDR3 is TGTGCCAGCACGGGGAATGATTATGGCTACACCTTC. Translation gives CASTGNDYGYTF.

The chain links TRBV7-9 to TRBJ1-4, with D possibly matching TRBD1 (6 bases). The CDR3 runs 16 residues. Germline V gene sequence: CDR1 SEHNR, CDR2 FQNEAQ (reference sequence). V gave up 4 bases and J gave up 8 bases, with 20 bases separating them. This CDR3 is CASSSPRSTGREKLFF. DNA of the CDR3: TGTGCCAGCAGCTCCCCCAGATCCACAGGGCGGGAAAAACTGTTTTTT.

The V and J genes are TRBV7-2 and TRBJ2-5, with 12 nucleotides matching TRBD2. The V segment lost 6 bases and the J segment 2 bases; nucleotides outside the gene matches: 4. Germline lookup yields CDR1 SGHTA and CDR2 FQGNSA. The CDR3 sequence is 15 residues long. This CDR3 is CASSRTSGTQETQYF. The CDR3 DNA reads TGTGCCAGCAGTCGGACTAGCGGGACTCAAGAGACCCAGTACTTC. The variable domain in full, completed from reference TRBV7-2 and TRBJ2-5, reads GAGVSQSPSNKVTEKGKDVELRCDPISGHTALYWYRQSLGQGLEFLIYFQGNSAPDKSGLPSDRFSAERTGGSVSTLTIQRTQQEDSAVYLCASSRTSGTQETQYFGPGTRLLVL.

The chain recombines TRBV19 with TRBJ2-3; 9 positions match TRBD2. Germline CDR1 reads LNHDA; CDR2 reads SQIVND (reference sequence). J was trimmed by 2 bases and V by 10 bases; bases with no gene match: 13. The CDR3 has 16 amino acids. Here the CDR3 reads CATRGSGGRYTDTQYF. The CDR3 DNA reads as TGTGCCACTAGGGGTAGCGGGGGTCGATACACAGATACGCAGTATTTT. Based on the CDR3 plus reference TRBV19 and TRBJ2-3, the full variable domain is DGGITQSPKYLFRKEGQNVTLSCEQNLNHDAMYWYRQDPGQGLRLIYYSQIVNDFQKGDIAEGYSVSREKKESFPLTVTSAQKNPTAFYLCATRGSGGRYTDTQYFGPGTRLTVL.

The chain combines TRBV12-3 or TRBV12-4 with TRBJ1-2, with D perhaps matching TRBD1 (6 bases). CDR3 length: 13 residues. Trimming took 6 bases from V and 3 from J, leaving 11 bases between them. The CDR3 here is CASRQGGDYGYTF. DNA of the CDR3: TGTGCCAGCAGACAGGGAGGGGACTATGGCTACACCTTC.

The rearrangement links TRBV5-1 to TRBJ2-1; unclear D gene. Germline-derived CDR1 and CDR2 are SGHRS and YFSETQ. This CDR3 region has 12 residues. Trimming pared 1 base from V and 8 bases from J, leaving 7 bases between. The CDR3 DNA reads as TGCGCCAGCAGCTTGCCCGCCTATGAGCAGTTCTTC. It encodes CASSLPAYEQFF.

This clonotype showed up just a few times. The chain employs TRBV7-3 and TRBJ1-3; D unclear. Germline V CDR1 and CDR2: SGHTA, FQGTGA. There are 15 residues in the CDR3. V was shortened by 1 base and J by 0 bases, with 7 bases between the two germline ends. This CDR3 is CASSLIGSSGNTIYF. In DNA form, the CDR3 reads TGTGCCAGCAGCTTAATTGGCAGCTCTGGAAACACCATATATTTT.

CDR3 in amino acids: CASSAGGGTYNEQFF. CDR3 DNA: TGTGCCAGCAGCGCTGGAGGGGGCACCTACAATGAGCAGTTCTTC. The chain carries TRBV11-3 and TRBJ2-1, with D tentatively TRBD1 (7 bases). Germline-derived CDR1 and CDR2 are SGHNT and YENEEA. V lost 5 bases to trimming and J lost 2 bases, with 13 bases between them. The CDR3 is 15 residues long.

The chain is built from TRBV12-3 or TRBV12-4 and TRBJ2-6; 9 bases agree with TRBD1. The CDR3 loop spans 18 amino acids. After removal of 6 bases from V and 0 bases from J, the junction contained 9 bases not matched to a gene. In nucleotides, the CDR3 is TGTGCCAGCAGCCCCGACAGGGGGAGAAGCTCTGGGGCCAACGTCCTGACTTTC. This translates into CASSPDRGRSSGANVLTF.

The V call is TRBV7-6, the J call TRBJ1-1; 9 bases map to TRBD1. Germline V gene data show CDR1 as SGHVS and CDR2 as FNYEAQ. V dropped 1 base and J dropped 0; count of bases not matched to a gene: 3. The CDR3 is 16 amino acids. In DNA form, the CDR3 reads TGTGCCAGCAGCTTAGAGGGGACAGGGCTGAACACTGAAGCTTTCTTT. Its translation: CASSLEGTGLNTEAFF.

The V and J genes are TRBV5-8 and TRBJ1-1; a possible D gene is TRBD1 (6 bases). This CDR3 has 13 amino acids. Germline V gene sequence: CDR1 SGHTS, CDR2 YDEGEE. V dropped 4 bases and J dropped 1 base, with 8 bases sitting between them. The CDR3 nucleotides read TGTGCCAGCAGCGGACAGACGAACACTGAAGCTTTCTTT. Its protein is CASSGQTNTEAFF.

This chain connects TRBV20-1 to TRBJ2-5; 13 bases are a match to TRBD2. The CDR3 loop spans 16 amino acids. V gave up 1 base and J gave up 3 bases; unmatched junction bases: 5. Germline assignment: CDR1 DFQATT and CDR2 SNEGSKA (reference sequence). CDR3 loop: CSARVTGTSGKETQYF. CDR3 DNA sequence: TGCAGTGCTAGAGTGACCGGGACTAGCGGGAAAGAGACCCAGTACTTC.

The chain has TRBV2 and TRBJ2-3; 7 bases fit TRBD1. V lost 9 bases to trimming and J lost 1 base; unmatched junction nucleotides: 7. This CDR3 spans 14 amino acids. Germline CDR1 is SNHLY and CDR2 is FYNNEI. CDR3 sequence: CASNRDRRTDTQYF. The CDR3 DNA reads TGTGCCAGTAACCGGGACAGACGCACAGATACGCAGTATTTT.

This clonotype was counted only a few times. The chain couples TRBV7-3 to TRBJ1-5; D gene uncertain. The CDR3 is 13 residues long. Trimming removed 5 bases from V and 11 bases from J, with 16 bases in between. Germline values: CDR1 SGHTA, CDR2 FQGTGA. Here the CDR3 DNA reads TGTGCCAGCAGCGCTACACATGGGGAAGCCCAGCATTTT. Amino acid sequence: CASSATHGEAQHF.

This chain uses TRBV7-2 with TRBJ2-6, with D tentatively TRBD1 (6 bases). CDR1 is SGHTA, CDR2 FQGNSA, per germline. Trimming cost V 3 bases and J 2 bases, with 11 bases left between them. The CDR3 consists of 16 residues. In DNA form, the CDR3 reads TGTGCCAGCAGCTTGGGGACAACGACTGGGGCCAACGTCCTGACTTTC. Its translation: CASSLGTTTGANVLTF.

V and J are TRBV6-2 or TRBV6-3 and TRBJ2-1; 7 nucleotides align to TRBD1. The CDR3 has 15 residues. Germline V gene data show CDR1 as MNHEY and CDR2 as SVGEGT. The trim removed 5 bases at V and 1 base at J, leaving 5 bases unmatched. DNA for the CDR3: TGTGCCAGCAGTGAACAGGGGTTGTCCTACAATGAGCAGTTCTTC. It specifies CASSEQGLSYNEQFF.

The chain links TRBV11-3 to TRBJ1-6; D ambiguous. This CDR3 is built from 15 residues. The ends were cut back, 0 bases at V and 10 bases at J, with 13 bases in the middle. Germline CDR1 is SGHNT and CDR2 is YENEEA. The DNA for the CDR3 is TGTGCCAGCAGCTTAGATTCTGTGTCGTCCTCACCCCTCCACTTT. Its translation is CASSLDSVSSSPLHF.

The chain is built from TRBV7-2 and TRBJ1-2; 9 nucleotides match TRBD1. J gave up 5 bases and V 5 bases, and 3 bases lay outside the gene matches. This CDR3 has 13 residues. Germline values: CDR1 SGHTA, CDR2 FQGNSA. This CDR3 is CASSRGQGYGYTF. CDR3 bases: TGTGCCAGCAGCAGAGGACAGGGGTATGGCTACACCTTC.

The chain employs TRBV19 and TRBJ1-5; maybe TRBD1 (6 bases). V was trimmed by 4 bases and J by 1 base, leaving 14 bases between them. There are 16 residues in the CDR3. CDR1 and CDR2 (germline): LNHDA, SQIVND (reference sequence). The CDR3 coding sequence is TGTGCCAGTAGTACAGGGGCAGGGGAGAGCAATCAGCCCCAGCATTTT. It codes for CASSTGAGESNQPQHF.